The 5 T cell receptor beta chains listed next were all sequenced from one sample in a study of T cells in localized non-small cell lung cancer (TCRdb year 2020). Library preparation was by the immunoSEQ multiplex PCR assay. Held by TCRdb, this immuneACCESS table contains in-frame sequences only and omits some clones. Under half of the omission traces to an unresolved V gene where checked; the cause of the rest is unknown. Counted in this sample were around 70,000 clones; around 85% of them appeared once. Jointly, the top ten make up around 1.3% of the sample. This material consisted of peripheral blood, taken before any cancer treatment. These receptors came from a female donor older than 55 with stage I lung adenocarcinoma.

The chain has TRBV7-2 and TRBJ2-1; 8 nucleotides line up with TRBD2. CDR1 is SGHTA and CDR2 is FQGNSA in the germline V gene. V dropped 3 bases and J dropped 4; count of bases not matched to a gene: 5. This CDR3 region has 15 residues. The CDR3 loop is CASSFGASGYNEQFF. CDR3 bases: TGTGCCAGCAGCTTCGGAGCTAGCGGGTACAATGAGCAGTTCTTC. Using reference TRBV7-2 and TRBJ2-1 for the parts outside the CDR3, the full variable domain is GAGVSQSPSNKVTEKGKDVELRCDPISGHTALYWYRQSLGQGLEFLIYFQGNSAPDKSGLPSDRFSAERTGGSVSTLTIQRTQQEDSAVYLCASSFGASGYNEQFFGPGTRLTVL.

With regard to this clone: The junction departs from germline at one end; a sequencing error may be responsible. This chain connects TRBV28 to TRBJ2-1, with D perhaps TRBD2 (5 bases). The V gene's germline CDR1 is MDHEN and CDR2 SYDVKM. CDR3 length equals 11 residues. The CDR3 coding sequence is TGTGCCAGCAGCACGACTAAGGCGAGGGTCTTC. Residues: CASSTTKARVF.

This chain links TRBV9 with TRBJ2-7; 10 bases map to TRBD1. The V gene's germline CDR1 is SGDLS and CDR2 YYNGEE. Trimming removed 4 bases from V and 5 bases from J; junction bases left unmatched: 6. The CDR3 runs to 14 residues. In DNA, the CDR3 is TGTGCCAGCAGCTTACGGACAGGGGGGGACGAGCAGTACTTC. Residues: CASSLRTGGDEQYF.

This sequence joins TRBV5-6 and TRBJ1-1, with a tentative D call TRBD1 (5 bases). The CDR3 has 15 residues. V was trimmed by 4 bases and J by 1 base, leaving 14 bases between them. CDR1 is SGHDT, CDR2 YYEEEE, per germline. The CDR3 loop is CASSRDSGRNTEAFF. CDR3 DNA sequence: TGTGCCAGCAGCAGGGACTCGGGTCGGAACACTGAAGCTTTCTTT.

This sequence joins TRBV19 and TRBJ2-3, with TRBD1 identical over 8 bases. V was pared by 5 bases and J by 2 bases, with 9 bases of the junction left unmatched. Germline V gene sequence: CDR1 LNHDA, CDR2 SQIVND (reference sequence). The CDR3 extends over 16 amino acids. In nucleotides, the CDR3 is TGTGCCAGTAGTCCGGACCGACAGGGGCACACAGATACGCAGTATTTT. Amino acids: CASSPDRQGHTDTQYF.